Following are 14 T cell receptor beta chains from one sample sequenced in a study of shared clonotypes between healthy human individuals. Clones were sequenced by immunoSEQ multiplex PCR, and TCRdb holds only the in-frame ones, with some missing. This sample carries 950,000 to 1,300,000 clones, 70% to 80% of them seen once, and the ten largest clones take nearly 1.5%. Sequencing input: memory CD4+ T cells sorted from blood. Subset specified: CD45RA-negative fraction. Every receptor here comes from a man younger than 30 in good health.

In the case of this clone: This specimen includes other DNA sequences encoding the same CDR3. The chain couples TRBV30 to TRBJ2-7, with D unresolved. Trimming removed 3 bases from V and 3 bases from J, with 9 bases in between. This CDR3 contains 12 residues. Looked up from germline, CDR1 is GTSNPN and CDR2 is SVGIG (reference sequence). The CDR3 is CAWRTNSYEQYF. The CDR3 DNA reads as TGTGCCTGGAGGACCAACAGCTACGAGCAGTACTTC.

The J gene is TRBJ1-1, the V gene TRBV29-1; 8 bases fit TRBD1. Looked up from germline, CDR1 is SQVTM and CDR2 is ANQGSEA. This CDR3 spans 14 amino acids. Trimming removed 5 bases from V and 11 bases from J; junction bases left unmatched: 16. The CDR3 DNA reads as TGCAGCGTTTATCTCACCCAGGGGGCTTCGGGGGCTTTCTTT. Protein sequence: CSVYLTQGASGAFF.

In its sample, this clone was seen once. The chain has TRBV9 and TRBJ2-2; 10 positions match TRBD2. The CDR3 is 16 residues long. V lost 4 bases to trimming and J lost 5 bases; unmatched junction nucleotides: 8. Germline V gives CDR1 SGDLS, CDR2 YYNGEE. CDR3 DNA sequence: TGTGCCAGCAGCCTTGGGGCTAGCGGGAGAACCGGGGAGCTGTTTTTT. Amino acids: CASSLGASGRTGELFF.

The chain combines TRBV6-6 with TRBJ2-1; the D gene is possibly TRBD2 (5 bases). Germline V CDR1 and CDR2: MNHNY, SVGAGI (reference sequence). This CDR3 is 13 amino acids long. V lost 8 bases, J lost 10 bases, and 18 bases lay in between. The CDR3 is CASALGAHGEQFF. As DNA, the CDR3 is TGTGCCAGCGCCCTGGGAGCTCACGGCGAGCAGTTCTTC.

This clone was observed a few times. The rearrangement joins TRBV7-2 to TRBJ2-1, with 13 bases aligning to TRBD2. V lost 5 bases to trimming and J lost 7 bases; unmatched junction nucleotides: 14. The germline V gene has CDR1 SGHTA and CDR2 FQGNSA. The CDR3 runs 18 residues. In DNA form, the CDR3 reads TGTGCCAGCAGCCCTAATCTCGTTCGGACTAGCGGGAGAAATGAGCAGTTCTTC. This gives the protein CASSPNLVRTSGRNEQFF.

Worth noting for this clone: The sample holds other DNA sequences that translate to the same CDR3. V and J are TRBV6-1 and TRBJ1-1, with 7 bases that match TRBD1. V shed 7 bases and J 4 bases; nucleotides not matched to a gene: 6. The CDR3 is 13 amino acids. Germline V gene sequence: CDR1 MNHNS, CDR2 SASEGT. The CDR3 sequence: CASNRGGGTEAFF. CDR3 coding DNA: TGTGCCAGCAACAGGGGCGGGGGCACTGAAGCTTTCTTT.

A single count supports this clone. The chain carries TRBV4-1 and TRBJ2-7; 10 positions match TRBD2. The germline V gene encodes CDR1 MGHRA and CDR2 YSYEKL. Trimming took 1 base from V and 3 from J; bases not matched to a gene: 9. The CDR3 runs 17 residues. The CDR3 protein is CASSQGASGSHFYEQYF. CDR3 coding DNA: TGCGCCAGCAGCCAAGGGGCTAGCGGGAGCCATTTCTACGAGCAGTACTTC.

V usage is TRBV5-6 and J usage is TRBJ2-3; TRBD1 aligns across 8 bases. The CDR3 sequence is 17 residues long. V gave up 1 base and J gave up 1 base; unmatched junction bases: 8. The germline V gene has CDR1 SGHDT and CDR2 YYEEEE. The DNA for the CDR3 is TGTGCCAGCAGCTTGCCCATGTTGGGACAGGGCACAGATACGCAGTATTTT. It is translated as CASSLPMLGQGTDTQYF.

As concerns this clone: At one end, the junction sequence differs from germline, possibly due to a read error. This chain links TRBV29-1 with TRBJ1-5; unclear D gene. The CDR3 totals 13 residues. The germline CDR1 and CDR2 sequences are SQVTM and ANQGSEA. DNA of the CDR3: TGCAGCGTTCAAGACGCTAGCAATCAGCCCCAGCATTTT. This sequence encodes CSVQDASNQPQHF.

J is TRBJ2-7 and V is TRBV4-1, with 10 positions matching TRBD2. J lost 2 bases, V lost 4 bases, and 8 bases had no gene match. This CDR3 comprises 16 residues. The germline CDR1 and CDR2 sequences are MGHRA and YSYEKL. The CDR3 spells CASSPPGTSVTYEQYF. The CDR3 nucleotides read TGCGCCAGCAGCCCCCCAGGGACTAGCGTAACCTACGAGCAGTACTTC.

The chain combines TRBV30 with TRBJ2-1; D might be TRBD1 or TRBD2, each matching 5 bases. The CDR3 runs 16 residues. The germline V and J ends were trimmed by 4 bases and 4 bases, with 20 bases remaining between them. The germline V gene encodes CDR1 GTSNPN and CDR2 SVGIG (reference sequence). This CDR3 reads CAWTPPQWGSYNEQFF. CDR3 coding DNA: TGTGCCTGGACCCCCCCGCAGTGGGGGAGTTACAATGAGCAGTTCTTC.

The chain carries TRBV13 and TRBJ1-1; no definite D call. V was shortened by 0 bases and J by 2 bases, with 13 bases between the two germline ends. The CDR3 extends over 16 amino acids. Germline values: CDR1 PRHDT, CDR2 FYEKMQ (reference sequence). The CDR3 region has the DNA TGTGCCAGCAGCTTAGGCGGCTGGGGAGTTAACACTGAAGCTTTCTTT. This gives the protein CASSLGGWGVNTEAFF. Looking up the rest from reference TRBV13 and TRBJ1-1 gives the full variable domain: AAGVIQSPRHLIKEKRETATLKCYPIPRHDTVYWYQQGPGQDPQFLISFYEKMQSDKGSIPDRFSAQQFSDYHSELNMSSLELGDSALYFCASSLGGWGVNTEAFFGQGTRLTVV.

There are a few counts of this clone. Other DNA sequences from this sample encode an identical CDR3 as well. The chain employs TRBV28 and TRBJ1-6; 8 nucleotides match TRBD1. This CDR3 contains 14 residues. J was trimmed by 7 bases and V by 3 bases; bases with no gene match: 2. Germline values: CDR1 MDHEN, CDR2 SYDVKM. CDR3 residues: CASSFQGANSPLHF. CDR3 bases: TGTGCCAGCAGTTTTCAGGGGGCGAATTCACCCCTCCACTTT.

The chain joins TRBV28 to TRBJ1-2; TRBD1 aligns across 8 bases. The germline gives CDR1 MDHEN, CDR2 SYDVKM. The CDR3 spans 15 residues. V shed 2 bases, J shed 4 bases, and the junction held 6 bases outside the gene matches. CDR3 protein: CASSLGRGQFYGYTF. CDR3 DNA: TGTGCCAGCAGTTTAGGCAGGGGGCAATTCTATGGCTACACCTTC.